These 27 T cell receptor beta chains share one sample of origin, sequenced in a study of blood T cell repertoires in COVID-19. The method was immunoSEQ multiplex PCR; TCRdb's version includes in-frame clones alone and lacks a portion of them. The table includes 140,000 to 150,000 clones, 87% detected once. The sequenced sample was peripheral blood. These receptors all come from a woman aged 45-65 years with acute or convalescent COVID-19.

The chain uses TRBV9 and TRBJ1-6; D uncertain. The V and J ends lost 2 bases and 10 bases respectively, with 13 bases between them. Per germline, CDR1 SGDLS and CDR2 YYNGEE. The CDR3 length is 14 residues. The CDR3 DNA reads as TGTGCCAGCAGCGTCCCGGGAGGGAAATCACCCCTCCACTTT. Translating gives CASSVPGGKSPLHF.

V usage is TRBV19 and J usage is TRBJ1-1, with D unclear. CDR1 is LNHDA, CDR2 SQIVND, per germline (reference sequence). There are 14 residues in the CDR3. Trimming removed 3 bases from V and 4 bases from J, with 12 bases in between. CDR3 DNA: TGTGCCAGTAGTATCGGAGGGTCTAGCACTGAAGCTTTCTTT. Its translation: CASSIGGSSTEAFF.

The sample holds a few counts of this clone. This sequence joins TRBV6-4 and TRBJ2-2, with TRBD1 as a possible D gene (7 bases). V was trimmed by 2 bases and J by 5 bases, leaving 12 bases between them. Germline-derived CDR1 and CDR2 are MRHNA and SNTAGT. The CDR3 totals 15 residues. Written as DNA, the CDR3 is TGTGCCAGCAGTGACGGGGGGACAGAGACCGGGGAGCTGTTTTTT. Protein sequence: CASSDGGTETGELFF.

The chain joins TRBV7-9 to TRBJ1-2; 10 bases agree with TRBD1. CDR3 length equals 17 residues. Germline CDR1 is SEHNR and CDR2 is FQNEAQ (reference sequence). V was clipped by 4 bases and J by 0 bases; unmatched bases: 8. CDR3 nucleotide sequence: TGTGCCAGCAGCTCCTGGACAGGGGGTCAAGCTAACTATGGCTACACCTTC. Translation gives CASSSWTGGQANYGYTF. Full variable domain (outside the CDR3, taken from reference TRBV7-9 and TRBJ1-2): DTGVSQNPRHKITKRGQNVTFRCDPISEHNRLYWYRQTLGQGPEFLTYFQNEAQLEKSRLLSDRFSAERPKGSFSTLEIQRTEQGDSAMYLCASSSWTGGQANYGYTFGSGTRLTVV.

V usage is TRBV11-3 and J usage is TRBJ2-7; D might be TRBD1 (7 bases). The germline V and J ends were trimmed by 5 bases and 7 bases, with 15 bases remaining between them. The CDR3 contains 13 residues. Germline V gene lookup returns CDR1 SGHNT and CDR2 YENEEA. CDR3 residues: CASSLEEGQEQYF. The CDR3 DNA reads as TGTGCCAGCAGCCTCGAGGAGGGACAGGAGCAGTACTTC.

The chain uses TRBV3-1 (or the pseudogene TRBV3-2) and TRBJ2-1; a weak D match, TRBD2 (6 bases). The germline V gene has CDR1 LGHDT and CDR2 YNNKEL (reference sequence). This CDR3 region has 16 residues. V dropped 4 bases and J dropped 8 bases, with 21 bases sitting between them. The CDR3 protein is CASSPVVIAAQDEQFF. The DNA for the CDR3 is TGTGCCAGCAGCCCTGTTGTGATAGCGGCCCAGGATGAGCAGTTCTTC.

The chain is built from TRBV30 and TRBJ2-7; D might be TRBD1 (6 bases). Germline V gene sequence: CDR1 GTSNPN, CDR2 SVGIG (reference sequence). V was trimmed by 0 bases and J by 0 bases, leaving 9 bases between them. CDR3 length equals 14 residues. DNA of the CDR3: TGTGCCTGGAGTGTAGTGGGGGCCTCCTACGAGCAGTACTTC. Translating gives CAWSVVGASYEQYF.

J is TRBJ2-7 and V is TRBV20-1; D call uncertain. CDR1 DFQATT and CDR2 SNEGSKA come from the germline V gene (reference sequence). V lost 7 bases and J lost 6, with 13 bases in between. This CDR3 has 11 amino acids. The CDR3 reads CSVPAPGEQYF. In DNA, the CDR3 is TGCAGTGTTCCTGCCCCGGGCGAGCAGTACTTC.

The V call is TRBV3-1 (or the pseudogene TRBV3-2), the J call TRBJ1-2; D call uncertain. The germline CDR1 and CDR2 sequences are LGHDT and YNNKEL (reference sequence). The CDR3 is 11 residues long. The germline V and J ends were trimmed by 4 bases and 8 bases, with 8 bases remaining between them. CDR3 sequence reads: CASSRGRGYTF. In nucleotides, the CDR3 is TGTGCCAGCAGCCGAGGGAGGGGCTACACCTTC.

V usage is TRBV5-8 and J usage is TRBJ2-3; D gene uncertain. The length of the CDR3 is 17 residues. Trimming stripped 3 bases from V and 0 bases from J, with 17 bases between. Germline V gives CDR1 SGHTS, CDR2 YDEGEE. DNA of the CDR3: TGTGCCAGCAGCTACACTTCACTGGGCTTTAGCACAGATACGCAGTATTTT. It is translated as CASSYTSLGFSTDTQYF. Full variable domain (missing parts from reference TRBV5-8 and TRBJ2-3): EAGVTQSPTHLIKTRGQQATLRCSPISGHTSVYWYQQALGLGLQFLLWYDEGEERNRGNFPPRFSGRQFPNYSSELNVNALELEDSALYLCASSYTSLGFSTDTQYFGPGTRLTVL.

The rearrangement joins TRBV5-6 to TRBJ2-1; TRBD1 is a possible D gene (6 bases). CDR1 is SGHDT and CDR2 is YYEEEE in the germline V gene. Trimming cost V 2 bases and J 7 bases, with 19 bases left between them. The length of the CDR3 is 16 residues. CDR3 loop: CASSFPLQGLLNEQFF. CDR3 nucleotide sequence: TGTGCCAGCAGCTTCCCCCTACAGGGCCTCCTAAATGAGCAGTTCTTC. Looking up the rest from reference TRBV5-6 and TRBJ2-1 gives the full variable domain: DAGVTQSPTHLIKTRGQQVTLRCSPKSGHDTVSWYQQALGQGPQFIFQYYEEEERQRGNFPDRFSGHQFPNYSSELNVNALLLGDSALYLCASSFPLQGLLNEQFFGPGTRLTVL.

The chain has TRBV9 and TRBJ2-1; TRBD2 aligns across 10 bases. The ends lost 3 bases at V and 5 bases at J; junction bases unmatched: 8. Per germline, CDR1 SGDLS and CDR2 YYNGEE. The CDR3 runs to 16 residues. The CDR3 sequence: CASSELAGVGNNEQFF. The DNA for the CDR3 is TGTGCCAGCAGCGAGCTAGCGGGAGTGGGGAACAATGAGCAGTTCTTC.

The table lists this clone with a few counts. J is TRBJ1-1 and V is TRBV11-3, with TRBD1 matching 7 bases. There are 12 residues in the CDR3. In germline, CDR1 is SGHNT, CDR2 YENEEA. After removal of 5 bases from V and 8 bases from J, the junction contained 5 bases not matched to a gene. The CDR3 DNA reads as TGTGCCAGCAGCCCACAGACAGGGGAAGCTTTCTTT. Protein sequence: CASSPQTGEAFF. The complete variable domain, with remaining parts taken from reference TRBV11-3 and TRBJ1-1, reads EAGVVQSPRYKIIEKKQPVAFWCNPISGHNTLYWYLQNLGQGPELLIRYENEEAVDDSQLPKDRFSAERLKGVDSTLKIQPAELGDSAVYLCASSPQTGEAFFGQGTRLTVV.

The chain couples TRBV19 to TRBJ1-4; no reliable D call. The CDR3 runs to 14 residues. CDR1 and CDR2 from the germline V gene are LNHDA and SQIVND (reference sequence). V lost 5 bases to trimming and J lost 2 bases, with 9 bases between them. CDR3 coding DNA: TGTGCCAGTAGTCCCCAGGTGACTAATGAAAAACTGTTTTTT. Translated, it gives CASSPQVTNEKLFF.

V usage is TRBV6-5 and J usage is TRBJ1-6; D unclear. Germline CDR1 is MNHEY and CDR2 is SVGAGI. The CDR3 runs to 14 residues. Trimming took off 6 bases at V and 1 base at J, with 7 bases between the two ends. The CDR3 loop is CASRTISYNSPLHF. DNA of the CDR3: TGTGCCAGCAGGACTATTTCCTATAATTCACCCCTCCACTTT.

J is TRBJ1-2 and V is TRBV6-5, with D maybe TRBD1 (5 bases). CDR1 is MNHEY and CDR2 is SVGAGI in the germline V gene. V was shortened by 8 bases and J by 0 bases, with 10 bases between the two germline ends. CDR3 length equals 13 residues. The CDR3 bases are TGTGCCAGCGGGATAGGGGCTAACTATGGCTACACCTTC. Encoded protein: CASGIGANYGYTF.

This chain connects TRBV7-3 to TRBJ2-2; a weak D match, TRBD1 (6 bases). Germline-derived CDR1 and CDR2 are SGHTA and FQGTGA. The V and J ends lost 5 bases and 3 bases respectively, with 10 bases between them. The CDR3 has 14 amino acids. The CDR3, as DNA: TGTGCCAGCAGCGAGGCAGGGGACACCGGGGAGCTGTTTTTT. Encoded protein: CASSEAGDTGELFF.

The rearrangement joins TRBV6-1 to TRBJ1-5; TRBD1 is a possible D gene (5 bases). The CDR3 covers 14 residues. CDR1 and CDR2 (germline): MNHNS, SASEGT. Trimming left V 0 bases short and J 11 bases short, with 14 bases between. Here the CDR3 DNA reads TGTGCCAGCAGTGAAGCGCGGGGACCTGGAGCCCAGCATTTT. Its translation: CASSEARGPGAQHF.

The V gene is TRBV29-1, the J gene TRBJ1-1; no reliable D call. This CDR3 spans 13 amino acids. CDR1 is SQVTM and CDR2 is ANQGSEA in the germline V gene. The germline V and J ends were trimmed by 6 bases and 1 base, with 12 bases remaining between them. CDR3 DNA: TGCAGCGTCTTGAGCCCAGGGAACACTGAAGCTTTCTTT. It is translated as CSVLSPGNTEAFF.

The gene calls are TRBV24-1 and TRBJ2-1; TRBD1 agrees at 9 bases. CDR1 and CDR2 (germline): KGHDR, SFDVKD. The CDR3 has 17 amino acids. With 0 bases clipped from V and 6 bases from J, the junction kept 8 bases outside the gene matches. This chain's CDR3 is CATSDLRTGARGNEQFF. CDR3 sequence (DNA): TGTGCCACCAGTGATTTGAGGACAGGGGCAAGGGGCAATGAGCAGTTCTTC.

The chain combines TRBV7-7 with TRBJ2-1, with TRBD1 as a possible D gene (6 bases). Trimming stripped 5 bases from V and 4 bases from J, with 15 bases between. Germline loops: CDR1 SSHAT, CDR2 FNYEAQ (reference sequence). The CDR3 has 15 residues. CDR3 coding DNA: TGTGCCAGCAGCCAGGGACACCTCGAGTACAATGAGCAGTTCTTC. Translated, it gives CASSQGHLEYNEQFF.

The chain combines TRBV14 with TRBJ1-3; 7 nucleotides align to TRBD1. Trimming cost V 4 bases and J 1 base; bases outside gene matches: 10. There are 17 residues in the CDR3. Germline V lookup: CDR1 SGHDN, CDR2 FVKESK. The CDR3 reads CASSPRTGQFSGNTIYF. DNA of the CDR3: TGTGCCAGCAGCCCCCGGACAGGCCAATTTTCTGGAAACACCATATATTTT.

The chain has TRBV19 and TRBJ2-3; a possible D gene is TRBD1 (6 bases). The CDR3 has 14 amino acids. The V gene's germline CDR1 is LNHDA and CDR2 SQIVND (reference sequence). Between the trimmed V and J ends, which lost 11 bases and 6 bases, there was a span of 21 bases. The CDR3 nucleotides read TGTGCCGACTTGGTAGGGGGAGCTGGTGATACGCAGTATTTT. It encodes CADLVGGAGDTQYF.

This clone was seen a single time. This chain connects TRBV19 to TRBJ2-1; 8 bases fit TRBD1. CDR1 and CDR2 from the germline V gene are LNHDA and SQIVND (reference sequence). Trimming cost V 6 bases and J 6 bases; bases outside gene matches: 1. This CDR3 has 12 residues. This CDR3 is CASSGQGNEQFF. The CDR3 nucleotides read TGTGCCAGTAGCGGACAGGGCAATGAGCAGTTCTTC.

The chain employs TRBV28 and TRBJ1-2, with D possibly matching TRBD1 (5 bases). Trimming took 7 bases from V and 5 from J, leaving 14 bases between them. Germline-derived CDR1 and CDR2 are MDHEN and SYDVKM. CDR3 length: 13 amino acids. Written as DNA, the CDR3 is TGTGCCAGCATAGCCCCGCCAGGGTATGGCTACACCTTC. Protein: CASIAPPGYGYTF.

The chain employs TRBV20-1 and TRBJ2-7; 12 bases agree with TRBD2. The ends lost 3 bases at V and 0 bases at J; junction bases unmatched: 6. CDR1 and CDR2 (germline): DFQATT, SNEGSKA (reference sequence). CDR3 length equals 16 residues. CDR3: CSASGLAGRTSYEQYF. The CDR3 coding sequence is TGCAGTGCTAGTGGACTAGCGGGGAGAACCTCCTACGAGCAGTACTTC.

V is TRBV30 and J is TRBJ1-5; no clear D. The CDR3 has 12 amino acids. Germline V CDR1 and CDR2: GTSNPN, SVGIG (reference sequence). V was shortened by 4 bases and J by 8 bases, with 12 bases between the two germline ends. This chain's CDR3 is CAWNRNAEPQHF. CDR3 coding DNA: TGTGCCTGGAATAGAAACGCGGAGCCCCAGCATTTT.